Listed here are 23 T cell receptor beta chains from one sample, sequenced in a study of T cell responses to AZD1222 COVID-19 vaccine. Data came from immunoSEQ multiplex PCR; TCRdb stores just in-frame clones and leaves some out. This table holds about 110,000 clones, 70% to 90% found once. The sample consisted of peripheral blood, taken 28 days after the second AZD1222 dose. The receptors originated from an adult who received the AZD1222 COVID-19 vaccine.

The CDR3 nucleotides are TGTGCCAGCAGCTTATCCCTCGCACTACAAAGCTCCTATAATTCACCCCTCCACTTT. This gives the protein CASSLSLALQSSYNSPLHF. The V call is TRBV11-2, the J call TRBJ1-6; D ambiguous. Germline V CDR1 and CDR2: SGHAT, FQNNGV. Trimming stripped 2 bases from V and 0 bases from J, with 17 bases between. The CDR3 has 19 residues.

The V call is TRBV18, the J call TRBJ2-5; no clear D. Looked up from germline, CDR1 is KGHSH and CDR2 is LQKENI. The germline V and J ends were trimmed by 5 bases and 3 bases, with 4 bases remaining between them. The CDR3 totals 11 residues. CDR3 coding DNA: TGTGCCAGCTCAACCAAAGAGACCCAGTACTTC. Its protein product is CASSTKETQYF.

The chain links TRBV19 to TRBJ1-6, with D possibly being TRBD1 (5 bases). V lost 2 bases, J lost 5 bases, and 7 bases lay in between. The CDR3 runs to 14 residues. Germline lookup yields CDR1 LNHDA and CDR2 SQIVND (reference sequence). CDR3 nucleotide sequence: TGTGCCAGTAGTATACCGACAGATAATTCACCCCTCCACTTT. It yields the protein CASSIPTDNSPLHF.

The chain is built from TRBV9 and TRBJ2-2, with 8 bases matching TRBD2. V trimming: 4 bases; J trimming: 5 bases; junction bases outside the gene matches: 7. This CDR3 spans 15 amino acids. Germline V gene sequence: CDR1 SGDLS, CDR2 YYNGEE. The CDR3: CASSPRTSWTGELFF. CDR3 nucleotide sequence: TGTGCCAGCAGCCCCCGGACTAGCTGGACCGGGGAGCTGTTTTTT. Looking up the rest from reference TRBV9 and TRBJ2-2 gives the full variable domain: DSGVTQTPKHLITATGQRVTLRCSPRSGDLSVYWYQQSLDQGLQFLIQYYNGEERAKGNILERFSAQQFPDLHSELNLSSLELGDSALYFCASSPRTSWTGELFFGEGSRLTVL.

Only one count was recorded for this clone. The chain has TRBV28 and TRBJ2-7; D is perhaps TRBD2 (8 bases). The germline V and J ends were trimmed by 6 bases and 6 bases, with 24 bases remaining between them. The CDR3 spans 16 residues. CDR1 is MDHEN, CDR2 SYDVKM, per germline. This chain's CDR3 is CASSTHGRGPRGEQYF. In DNA form, the CDR3 reads TGTGCCAGCAGCACGCACGGGAGGGGGCCGCGGGGCGAGCAGTACTTC.

The V gene is TRBV11-2, the J gene TRBJ1-1; tentatively, D is TRBD1 (6 bases). The ends were cut back, 6 bases at V and 1 base at J, with 12 bases in the middle. Germline loops: CDR1 SGHAT, CDR2 FQNNGV. There are 14 residues in the CDR3. The CDR3: CASRPGHTNTEAFF. The CDR3 DNA follows: TGTGCCAGCAGGCCGGGACACACGAACACTGAAGCTTTCTTT.

The rearrangement joins TRBV12-3 or TRBV12-4 to TRBJ1-2, with D perhaps matching TRBD1 (5 bases). Trimming removed 1 base at V and 2 bases at J, with 5 bases between. This CDR3 is built from 13 residues. The CDR3 sequence: CASSLGQNYGYTF. The CDR3 DNA sequence: TGTGCCAGCAGTTTAGGACAGAACTATGGCTACACCTTC.

The rearrangement links TRBV28 to TRBJ2-1, with 7 bases that match TRBD2. The CDR3 spans 18 residues. Germline CDR1 is MDHEN and CDR2 is SYDVKM. With V trimmed by 7 bases and J by 4 bases, 19 bases remained unmatched. The chain's CDR3 is CASTSGRGWLADYNEQFF. In DNA form, the CDR3 reads TGTGCCAGCACCTCTGGGCGGGGCTGGCTAGCGGATTACAATGAGCAGTTCTTC.

The chain combines TRBV4-1 with TRBJ2-2; D ambiguous. The CDR3 contains 12 residues. Germline lookup yields CDR1 MGHRA and CDR2 YSYEKL. The V end lost 3 bases, the J end lost 6 bases, and 5 bases lay between the germline ends. This CDR3 is CASSQGPGELFF. The CDR3 DNA reads TGCGCCAGCAGCCAGGGTCCCGGGGAGCTGTTTTTT.

This chain uses TRBV19 with TRBJ1-2; no clear D gene. The CDR3 has 11 residues. The V gene's germline CDR1 is LNHDA and CDR2 SQIVND (reference sequence). The V end was cut by 7 bases, the J end by 4 bases, with 7 bases between. The chain's CDR3 is CASTAGYGYTF. In DNA form, the CDR3 reads TGTGCCAGTACCGCCGGCTATGGCTACACCTTC.

The chain couples TRBV7-9 to TRBJ1-2, with D possibly TRBD1 on 5 matching bases. Trimming shortened V by 0 bases and J by 2 bases, and 10 bases separated the two germline ends. The germline V gene encodes CDR1 SEHNR and CDR2 FQNEAQ (reference sequence). The length of the CDR3 is 15 residues. In nucleotides, the CDR3 is TGTGCCAGCAGCTTAGCAGGGGACTCAAACTATGGCTACACCTTC. Protein sequence: CASSLAGDSNYGYTF.

This chain links TRBV7-2 with TRBJ1-5, with D possibly being TRBD1 (5 bases). Germline values: CDR1 SGHTA, CDR2 FQGNSA. V lost 1 base, J lost 6 bases, and 16 bases lay in between. The CDR3 consists of 16 residues. Here the CDR3 DNA reads TGTGCCAGCAGCTTAGGGGGCGGGGGATTGGGTCAGCCCCAGCATTTT. Its translation: CASSLGGGGLGQPQHF.

This clone was recorded once. The chain carries TRBV10-1 and TRBJ1-2; D remains ambiguous. The CDR3 has 13 amino acids. With 8 bases removed from V and 10 bases from J, the gap between germline ends came to 20 bases. CDR1 is WNHNN, CDR2 SYGVQD, per germline (reference sequence). The CDR3 loop is CASDEGSHHFYTF. In DNA form, the CDR3 reads TGCGCCAGCGATGAAGGGTCCCATCATTTCTACACCTTC.

The chain couples TRBV29-1 to TRBJ2-1, with 8 bases identical to TRBD2. CDR3 length: 15 residues. Germline V lookup: CDR1 SQVTM, CDR2 ANQGSEA. The trim removed 0 bases at V and 7 bases at J, leaving 8 bases unmatched. As DNA, the CDR3 is TGCAGCGTTGAAGAGTTTGGACTAGCTCTGAATGAGCAGTTCTTC. Encoded protein: CSVEEFGLALNEQFF.

This chain uses TRBV4-1 with TRBJ2-1; TRBD2 aligns across 10 bases. The CDR3 has 15 amino acids. Trimming cost V 4 bases and J 6 bases; bases outside gene matches: 6. Germline CDR1 MGHRA, CDR2 YSYEKL. In DNA form, the CDR3 reads TGCGCCAGCAGCCCCGGGACTAGCGACGTCAATGAGCAGTTCTTC. Translated: CASSPGTSDVNEQFF.

This clone was observed a handful of times. V and J are TRBV4-2 and TRBJ2-2, with 9 bases aligning to TRBD2. The CDR3 runs 17 residues. The ends lost 1 base at V and 7 bases at J; junction bases unmatched: 10. Germline CDR1 is LGHNA and CDR2 is YNFKEQ. CDR3 in DNA: TGTGCCAGCAGCCAAGTGTTGCGGGAGGGTCGTGGCGGGGAGCTGTTTTTT. Encoded protein: CASSQVLREGRGGELFF.

The chain links TRBV7-9 to TRBJ1-5; 8 positions match TRBD1. Germline V CDR1 and CDR2: SEHNR, FQNEAQ (reference sequence). Trimming cost V 1 base and J 3 bases; bases outside gene matches: 5. This CDR3 is 16 amino acids long. This CDR3 reads CASSLGLQGANQPQHF. CDR3 coding DNA: TGTGCCAGCAGCTTAGGACTTCAGGGGGCCAATCAGCCCCAGCATTTT.

This chain links TRBV21-1 with TRBJ1-4. TRBV21-1 is a listed pseudogene. The CDR3 has 15 amino acids. The CDR3 spells CASSKARKYNEKLFF. The CDR3 nucleotides read TGTGCCAGCAGCAAAGCCCGGAAATATAATGAAAAACTGTTTTTT.

This clone has only one observation. The J gene is TRBJ2-2, the V gene TRBV29-1, with D maybe TRBD1 (5 bases). The V and J ends lost 3 bases and 2 bases respectively, with 7 bases between them. Germline values: CDR1 SQVTM, CDR2 ANQGSEA. The CDR3 consists of 13 residues. CDR3 sequence: CSVDRENTGELFF. CDR3 sequence (DNA): TGCAGCGTTGACAGGGAAAACACCGGGGAGCTGTTTTTT.

The chain uses TRBV19 and TRBJ1-2; D gene ambiguous. The CDR3 spans 13 residues. The germline V gene encodes CDR1 LNHDA and CDR2 SQIVND (reference sequence). Trimming took off 3 bases at V and 8 bases at J, with 13 bases between the two ends. DNA for the CDR3: TGTGCCAGTAGTATTTTACAGCCGTCCGGCTACACCTTC. This translates into CASSILQPSGYTF.

This clone has only a few counts. The V and J genes are TRBV28 and TRBJ1-3; D unclear. CDR1 and CDR2 from the germline V gene are MDHEN and SYDVKM. This CDR3 spans 13 amino acids. V was trimmed by 3 bases and J by 7 bases, leaving 10 bases between them. This CDR3 reads CASSFIGSNTIYF. CDR3 coding DNA: TGTGCCAGCAGTTTTATCGGGAGTAACACCATATATTTT. Complete variable domain (other parts from reference TRBV28 and TRBJ1-3): DVKVTQSSRYLVKRTGEKVFLECVQDMDHENMFWYRQDPGLGLRLIYFSYDVKMKEKGDIPEGYSVSREKKERFSLILESASTNQTSMYLCASSFIGSNTIYFGEGSWLTVV.

The CDR3 bases are TGCAGCGTTGAAGAAGCCGGGGACGAGCAGTACTTC. Translated: CSVEEAGDEQYF. V and J are TRBV29-1 and TRBJ2-7; perhaps TRBD2 as D (5 bases). Germline CDR1 reads SQVTM; CDR2 reads ANQGSEA. The CDR3 spans 12 residues. Trimming took off 0 bases at V and 5 bases at J, with 8 bases between the two ends.

The chain links TRBV6-5 to TRBJ1-2; D gene ambiguous. Germline CDR1 MNHEY, CDR2 SVGAGI. The CDR3 contains 13 residues. V lost 5 bases and J lost 3, with 10 bases in between. The CDR3 DNA reads as TGTGCCAGCAGTAGAGACGGGGACTATGGCTACACCTTC. It is translated as CASSRDGDYGYTF.